This record concerns one T cell receptor beta chain sequence. Losses at the gene ends were 3 bases for V and 2 bases for J; bases not matched to a gene: 7. This CDR3 comprises 16 residues. Per the germline V gene, CDR1 is SNHLY and CDR2 is FYNNEI. The sample is drawn from a study of blood T cell repertoires in COVID-19. As processed by the authors: Estimation of nucleated cell counts relied on the amplification of reference gene primers. Assay: immunoSEQ multiplex PCR; the TCRdb copy retains only in-frame clones and omits some. V and J calls and clone size come straight from that table; D and trimming were deduced from the DNA. There are approximately 63,000 clones in the sample; over 75% occur only once, and 5.1% lies in the top ten.

What was sequenced was peripheral blood. This clonotype originated in a man older than 75 in a cohort sampled during active COVID-19. This sequence joins TRBV2 and TRBJ2-3; 8 positions match TRBD2. The DNA of the CDR3 is TGTGCCAGCAGTGAGCAACTAGCGGTGATCACAGATACGCAGTATTTT. Translation gives CASSEQLAVITDTQYF.